This is a list of T cell receptor beta chains from one sample in a study of CD8+ T cells in alopecia areata. Assay used: immunoSEQ multiplex PCR; TCRdb lists only in-frame clones, some missing. The sample has 9,500 to 15,000 clones; about 53% are singletons. Source material: skin. The source is a human donor with alopecia areata. CDR3s include the opening cysteine and the closing phenylalanine or tryptophan. A D gene is named only where the DNA matches it firmly. Some rows mark clone size as missing; the rest say once, few, many or name a class of expanded clone.

abundance	v_gene	j_gene	d_gene	CDR3nt	CDR3aa
few	TRBV5-1	TRBJ1-1	TRBD1	TGCGCCAGCAGCTTGGGTCCAGGGGGCGCGAAATTAGAAGCTTTCTTT	CASSLGPGGAKLEAFF
few	TRBV25-1	TRBJ1-1	TRBD1	TGTGCCAGCAGCAGACAGGGGGTGTCTGAAGCTTTCTTT	CASSRQGVSEAFF
NA	TRBV28	TRBJ2-2	NA	TGTGCCAGCAGTTGGGGGGACATCCTAACCGGGGAGCTGTTTTTT	CASSWGDILTGELFF
NA	TRBV22-1	TRBJ2-6	NA	TGTCCTGGGAGGTCTCGAGGCGAACAAAGTCGGGCCAACGTCCTGACTTTC	CPGRSRGEQSRANVLTF
NA	TRBV5-1	TRBJ2-3	NA	TGCGCCAGCAGCTTGGTAGGGGCTAGCGGCACAGATACGCAGTATTTT	CASSLVGASGTDTQYF
few	TRBV2	TRBJ1-5	NA	TGTGCCAGCAGCTTAGGCAGCAATCAGCCCCAGCATTTT	CASSLGSNQPQHF
NA	TRBV28	TRBJ2-5	TRBD2	TGTGCCAGCAGTTCGCTGACTAGCGGGGAGTACCAAGAGACCCAGTACTTC	CASSSLTSGEYQETQYF
NA	TRBV7-2	TRBJ2-2	NA	TGTGCCAGCAGCTTAGGTTGGGGTGCCCCCACCGGGGAGCTGTTTTTT	CASSLGWGAPTGELFF
NA	TRBV19	TRBJ1-2	NA	TGTGCCAGTATCGGCCTTCGTGGAGGCTACACCTTC	CASIGLRGGYTF
NA	TRBV5-6	TRBJ1-1	NA	TGTGCCAGCAGCTTGGGGGATTTGAGAACTGAAGCTTTCTTT	CASSLGDLRTEAFF
NA	TRBV5-1	TRBJ2-2	NA	TGCGCCAGCAGCTTGGCCGGACACGCGACGAACACCGGGGAGCTGTTTTTT	CASSLAGHATNTGELFF
NA	TRBV6-5	TRBJ2-7	NA	TGTGCCAGCAGTTACGGGCAGGCGTACTACGAGCAGTACTTC	CASSYGQAYYEQYF
NA	TRBV7-3	TRBJ2-3	TRBD2	TGTGCCAGCAGCTTAGTTTTTGGACTAGCGGGGCCAACAGATACGCAGTATTTT	CASSLVFGLAGPTDTQYF
NA	TRBV7-8	TRBJ1-6	NA	TGTGCCAGCAGCTTAGGATGGGACTCACCCCTCCACTTT	CASSLGWDSPLHF
NA	TRBV5-6	TRBJ1-1	NA	TGTGCCAGCCTCCACATGAACACTGAAGCTTTCTTT	CASLHMNTEAFF
NA	TRBV6-5	TRBJ2-2	NA	TGTGCCAGCACTATACTCGGTAGCACCGGGGAGCTGTTTTTT	CASTILGSTGELFF
few	TRBV5-1	TRBJ2-5	TRBD1	TGCGCCAGCAGCTGGGTGACAGGGGGACAAGAGACCCAGTACTTC	CASSWVTGGQETQYF
NA	TRBV5-1	TRBJ2-1	NA	TGCGCCAGCAGCTACCAAAATGAGCAGTTCTTC	CASSYQNEQFF
NA	TRBV10-3	TRBJ2-2	TRBD2	TGTGCCATCAGTCTCCAGGGGACTAGCGGGAGGGCCACCGGGGAGCTGTTTTTT	CAISLQGTSGRATGELFF
NA	TRBV14	TRBJ2-1	TRBD2	TGTGCCAGCAGCCAAGATTTTGACGCGCCTAGCGGGAGGGTCGGCAATGAGCAGTTCTTC	CASSQDFDAPSGRVGNEQFF
NA	TRBV30	TRBJ2-1	TRBD1	TGTGCCTGGAGTGGTTGGGACAGAATGTTGAAACACGTTGAGCAGTTCTTC	CAWSGWDRMLKHVEQFF
NA	TRBV5-4	TRBJ1-2	TRBD1	TGTGCCAGCAGCTCCGGGACAGCTGGCTACACCTTC	CASSSGTAGYTF
NA	TRBV21-1	TRBJ2-3	NA	TGTGCCAGCAGCAAAGGGACGGACCGTGGGGATTTT	CASSKGTDRGDF
NA	TRBV7-9	TRBJ2-5	NA	TGTGCCAGCAGCTTAAGACTAGGAGCACAAGAGACCCAGTACTTC	CASSLRLGAQETQYF
NA	TRBV28	TRBJ2-5	NA	TGTGCCAGCACTGTATCGGATGAGGGGTGGGGGACCCAGTACTTC	CASTVSDEGWGTQYF
NA	TRBV10-2	TRBJ2-5	TRBD2	TGCGCCAGCAGTCCCGGACTAGCGGGAGGCTCGGAGACCCAGTACTTC	CASSPGLAGGSETQYF
NA	TRBV2	TRBJ1-5	NA	TGTGCCACCCAGCCCTTGACGGCGAACAATCAGCCCCAGCATTTT	CATQPLTANNQPQHF
NA	TRBV7-9	TRBJ1-4	TRBD1	TGTGCCAGCAGCTCCGGGACAGGGGATGAAAAACTGTTTTTT	CASSSGTGDEKLFF
NA	TRBV2	TRBJ2-3	NA	TGTGCCAGCAGCCCACGGACAGTCACAGATACGCAGTATTTT	CASSPRTVTDTQYF
NA	TRBV5-1	TRBJ2-2	NA	TGCGCCAGCAGTTTGGGGGCGGACACCGGGGAGCTGTTTTTT	CASSLGADTGELFF
NA	TRBV7-2	TRBJ2-3	NA	TGTGCCAGCAGCTTATGGGGTACCACTAGCACAGATACGCAGTATTTT	CASSLWGTTSTDTQYF
NA	TRBV6-5	TRBJ2-6	NA	TGTGCCAGCAGTTTGGGATCAACCGGGGCCAACGTCCTGACTTTC	CASSLGSTGANVLTF
NA	TRBV11-2	TRBJ2-7	NA	TGTGCCAGCAGACCTCTACGTTCCGGGCAGTACTTC	CASRPLRSGQYF
NA	TRBV7-7	TRBJ2-5	TRBD2	TGTGCTAGCAGCTTAGGTAGCGGGGGACAAGAGACCCAGTACTTC	CASSLGSGGQETQYF
few	TRBV30	TRBJ2-3	NA	TGTGCCTGGAGCCGGGGGCGAGGGACAGATACGCAGTATTTT	CAWSRGRGTDTQYF
NA	TRBV6-5	TRBJ1-1	TRBD1	TGTGCCAGCAGGCGAACCGGGACAGGGAACACTGAAGCTTTCTTT	CASRRTGTGNTEAFF
NA	TRBV4-2	TRBJ2-5	NA	TGTGCCAGCAGCCAGGGGGACTACCAAGAGACCCAGTACTTC	CASSQGDYQETQYF
medium-sized	TRBV5-4	TRBJ2-4	NA	TGTGCCAGCAGCCCCAGAGAGGGGCACATTCAGTACTTC	CASSPREGHIQYF
NA	TRBV5-6	TRBJ2-1	TRBD2	TGTGCCAGCAGCTTACAAGTTAGCGGGAGGATATTTTCCTACAATGAGCAGTTCTTC	CASSLQVSGRIFSYNEQFF
NA	TRBV6-6	TRBJ2-3	NA	TGTGCCAGCAGTTACGGGACAGATACGCAGTATTTT	CASSYGTDTQYF
NA	TRBV27	TRBJ2-3	NA	TGTGCCAGCAGGCCCTTCGGTCTCATAGATACGCAGTATTTT	CASRPFGLIDTQYF
NA	TRBV6-1	TRBJ2-7	NA	TGTGCCAGCAGGGGGAGGAGCGCTCCTTACGAGCAGTACTTC	CASRGRSAPYEQYF
NA	TRBV9	TRBJ2-1	TRBD1	TGTGCCAGCAGCGGGAGGGGGACAGGGGAGTCGTACAATGAGCAGTTCTTC	CASSGRGTGESYNEQFF
medium-sized	TRBV7-9	TRBJ2-2	NA	TGTGCCAGCAGCTATACAGTTAACACCGGGGAGCTGTTTTTT	CASSYTVNTGELFF
once	TRBV7-9	TRBJ2-1	TRBD2	TGTGCCAGCAGCCCTATCTACTTTACTAGCGCGGACAATGAGCAGTTCTTC	CASSPIYFTSADNEQFF
NA	TRBV4-1	TRBJ2-7	NA	TGCGCCAGCAGCCAAGTTGTAGGGGCCGCCTACGAGCAGTACTTC	CASSQVVGAAYEQYF
few	TRBV28	TRBJ2-7	NA	TGTGCCAGCAGTTTTGGCGAGCAGTACTTC	CASSFGEQYF
few	TRBV27	TRBJ2-7	NA	TGTGCCAGCAGTCCCCCGGACTTGTACGAGCAGTACTTC	CASSPPDLYEQYF
NA	TRBV11-2	TRBJ1-4	TRBD1	TGTGCCAGCAGCTCCGGACAGGGCGAACCTAATGAAAAACTGTTTTTT	CASSSGQGEPNEKLFF
NA	TRBV28	TRBJ2-7	NA	TGTGCCAGCAGTTTAAGTCCGATTCCCTCCTACGAGCAGTACTTC	CASSLSPIPSYEQYF
NA	TRBV2	TRBJ2-7	NA	TGTGCCAGCAGTGGCGGTTACGAGCAGTACTTC	CASSGGYEQYF
few	TRBV12-5	TRBJ2-3	NA	TGTGCTAGTGGCCCCGCCCTGGCTAGCACAGATACGCAGTATTTT	CASGPALASTDTQYF
NA	TRBV7-2	TRBJ2-5	TRBD1	TGTGCCAGCAGCGCGGGGACCACAGGGGGCGTAAACCAAGAGACCCAGTACTTC	CASSAGTTGGVNQETQYF
NA	TRBV7-2	TRBJ1-3	NA	TGTGCCAGCAGCTCGAGAGACAGGCCCGGAAACACCATATATTTT	CASSSRDRPGNTIYF
NA	TRBV15	TRBJ2-4	NA	TGTGCCACCAGAAGAGACCGGGACCGTAGCCGATCCCTCTCCAAAAACATTCAGTACTTC	CATRRDRDRSRSLSKNIQYF